Listed below are T cell receptor beta chains from one sample, sequenced in a study of blood T cell repertoires in COVID-19. Only in-frame clones appear in the TCRdb table, and some are missing; sequencing was by immunoSEQ multiplex PCR. The top ten clones hold around 20% of a sample with around 77,000 clones, around 80% of them seen once. The material sequenced was peripheral blood. The receptors were gathered from a human donor in a cohort sampled during active COVID-19. CDR3s include the opening cysteine and the closing phenylalanine or tryptophan. A D gene is named only where the DNA matches it firmly. Only some rows state a clone size, as once, few, many or a class for expanded clones.

>TRBV14|TRBD1|.|TRBJ2-3
CASSRDRATDTQYF
TGTGCCAGCAGTCGGGACAGGGCCACAGATACGCAGTATTTT
>TRBV19|.|.|TRBJ2-7
CASSIGQEAYEQYF
TGTGCCAGTAGTATAGGACAGGAAGCCTACGAGCAGTACTTC
>TRBV5-4|TRBD1|.|TRBJ2-7
CASSYPGQGGEQYF
TGTGCCAGCAGCTACCCGGGACAGGGGGGGGAGCAGTACTTC
>TRBV19|TRBD1|.|TRBJ2-7
CASSQFRDRGRYEQYF
TGTGCCAGTAGTCAATTCCGGGACAGGGGAAGGTACGAGCAGTACTTC
>TRBV7-2|.|.|TRBJ2-7
CASSLARGLYEQYF
TGTGCCAGCAGCTTAGCGCGGGGACTGTACGAGCAGTACTTC
>TRBV3-1/TRBV3-2|.|.|TRBJ2-5
CASSQGPGTPQTQYF
TGTGCCAGCAGCCAAGGCCCGGGTACTCCCCAGACCCAGTACTTC
>TRBV6-1|.|.|TRBJ1-5
CASSDRELHQPQHF
TGTGCCAGCAGTGACCGGGAGCTTCATCAGCCCCAGCATTTT
>TRBV5-6|.|.|TRBJ2-2
CASSLIGGAAGELFF
TGTGCCAGCAGCTTAATAGGGGGGGCTGCCGGGGAGCTGTTTTTT
>TRBV6-2/TRBV6-3|.|.|TRBJ1-1
CASSWGGNTEAFF
TGTGCCAGCAGTTGGGGGGGTAACACTGAAGCTTTCTTT
>TRBV28|.|.|TRBJ1-2
CASSSGNYGYTF
TGTGCCAGCAGTTCAGGGAACTATGGCTACACCTTC
>TRBV2|.|few|TRBJ2-7
CASRLGTQSYEQYF
TGTGCCAGCAGATTAGGGACACAATCCTACGAGCAGTACTTC
>TRBV5-4|.|few|TRBJ2-7
CASSSPGEQQYF
TGTGCCAGCAGCTCTCCCGGGGAGCAGCAGTACTTC
>TRBV19|.|.|TRBJ2-3
CASSKGLGSSTDTQYF
TGTGCCAGCTCTAAGGGGCTCGGTAGTAGCACAGATACGCAGTATTTT
>TRBV11-3|.|.|TRBJ2-7
CASGYRDLTYEQYF
TGTGCCAGCGGATACAGGGATCTCACCTACGAGCAGTACTTC
>TRBV5-4|TRBD2|.|TRBJ2-3
CASSRGGSTDTQYF
TGTGCCAGCAGCCGCGGGGGGAGTACAGATACGCAGTATTTT
>TRBV6-5|TRBD1|.|TRBJ2-7
CASSNLRDSYEQYF
TGTGCCAGCAGCAACCTCCGGGACAGCTACGAGCAGTACTTC
>TRBV6-5|.|.|TRBJ1-5
CASSYSASYQPQHF
TGTGCCAGCAGTTACTCGGCCAGTTATCAGCCCCAGCATTTT
>TRBV10-3|.|.|TRBJ1-1
CAISEVNRDTEAFF
TGTGCCATCAGTGAGGTTAACCGGGACACTGAAGCTTTCTTT
>TRBV4-2|TRBD2|medium-sized|TRBJ2-5
CASSQVAGGAQETQYF
TGTGCCAGCAGCCAGGTAGCGGGGGGGGCTCAAGAGACCCAGTACTTC
>TRBV27|TRBD1|.|TRBJ1-1
CASSFPGTGAEAFF
TGTGCCAGCAGTTTCCCGGGGACAGGCGCTGAAGCTTTCTTT
>TRBV5-1|.|.|TRBJ2-1
CASSSSRSSYNEQFF
TGCGCCAGCAGCAGTTCAAGGAGCTCCTACAATGAGCAGTTCTTC
>TRBV10-3|.|.|TRBJ1-1
CAISESGGAGNTEAFF
TGTGCCATCAGTGAGTCTGGGGGCGCGGGGAACACTGAAGCTTTCTTT
>TRBV4-1|TRBD1|.|TRBJ1-2
CASSRTGNLWGYTF
TGCGCCAGCAGCCGGACAGGGAACCTATGGGGCTACACCTTC
>TRBV7-2|.|.|TRBJ1-6
CASSLPQGTNSPLHF
TGTGCCAGCAGCTTGCCGCAGGGAACTAATTCACCCCTCCACTTT
>TRBV6-1|.|once|TRBJ1-5
CASSESRSHYSNQPQHF
TGTGCCAGCAGTGAATCCCGGTCCCATTATAGCAATCAGCCCCAGCATTTT
>TRBV27|.|.|TRBJ1-2
CASSSDRENYGYTF
TGTGCCAGCAGTTCGGACAGAGAAAACTATGGCTACACCTTC
>TRBV5-1|.|.|TRBJ1-3
CASSLSTDSYHGGNTIYF
TGCGCCAGCAGCTTAAGCACGGACAGCTATCACGGGGGAAACACCATATATTTT
>TRBV7-9|.|.|TRBJ2-3
CASSLFSLRSTDTQYF
TGTGCCAGCAGCTTATTCTCCCTACGTAGCACAGATACGCAGTATTTT
>TRBV29-1|TRBD2|.|TRBJ2-3
CSVVVLAGGDTQYF
TGCAGCGTTGTAGTCCTAGCGGGAGGGGATACGCAGTATTTT
>TRBV19|.|.|TRBJ1-1
CATSRASFIEAFF
TGTGCCACCTCGCGGGCCTCATTTATTGAAGCTTTCTTT
>TRBV30|.|.|TRBJ1-2
CAWSGSDGYGYTF
TGTGCCTGGAGTGGGTCAGATGGCTATGGCTACACCTTC
>TRBV30|.|once|TRBJ1-4
CAWLHRANEKLFF
TGTGCCTGGCTTCACAGGGCTAATGAAAAACTGTTTTTT
>TRBV6-1|TRBD2|.|TRBJ2-7
CASSGGSYEQYF
TGTGCCAGTAGCGGGGGCTCCTACGAGCAGTACTTC